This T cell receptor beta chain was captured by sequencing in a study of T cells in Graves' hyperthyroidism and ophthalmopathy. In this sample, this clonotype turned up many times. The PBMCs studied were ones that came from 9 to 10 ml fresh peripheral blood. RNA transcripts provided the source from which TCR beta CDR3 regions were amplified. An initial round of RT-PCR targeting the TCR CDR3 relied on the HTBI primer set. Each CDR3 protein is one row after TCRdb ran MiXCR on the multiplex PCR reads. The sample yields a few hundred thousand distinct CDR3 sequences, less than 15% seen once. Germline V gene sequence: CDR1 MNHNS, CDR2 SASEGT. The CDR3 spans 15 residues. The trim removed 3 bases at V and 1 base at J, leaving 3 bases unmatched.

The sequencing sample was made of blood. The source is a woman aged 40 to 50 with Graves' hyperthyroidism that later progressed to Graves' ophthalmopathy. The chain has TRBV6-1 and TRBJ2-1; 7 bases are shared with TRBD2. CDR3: CASSDTGLSYNEQFF. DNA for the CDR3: TGTGCCAGCAGTGACACGGGACTATCCTACAATGAGCAGTTCTTC.